This T cell receptor beta chain was captured by sequencing in a study of blood T cell repertoires in COVID-19. About the study: In each case, the material was cDNA or gDNA derived from T cells, B-cell-depleted T cells, or PBMCs.

Cohort placement rested on clinical history that participants reported themselves. V dropped 1 base and J dropped 4; count of bases not matched to a gene: 6. The CDR3 length is 16 residues. Germline V gives CDR1 SGHAT, CDR2 FQNNGV. Clones were read by immunoSEQ multiplex PCR, and TCRdb kept only the in-frame ones, dropping some. This table has 360,000 or so clones, around nine tenths appearing once. The chain links TRBV11-2 to TRBJ2-3; 9 bases map to TRBD2. The source is a woman aged 30 to 39 who had been exposed to COVID-19. Input material: PBMCs or T cells enriched from blood (not recorded which). The CDR3 sequence is CASSLVPAGGPDTQYF. For the CDR3, the DNA is TGTGCCAGCAGCTTAGTTCCAGCGGGAGGCCCAGATACGCAGTATTTT.